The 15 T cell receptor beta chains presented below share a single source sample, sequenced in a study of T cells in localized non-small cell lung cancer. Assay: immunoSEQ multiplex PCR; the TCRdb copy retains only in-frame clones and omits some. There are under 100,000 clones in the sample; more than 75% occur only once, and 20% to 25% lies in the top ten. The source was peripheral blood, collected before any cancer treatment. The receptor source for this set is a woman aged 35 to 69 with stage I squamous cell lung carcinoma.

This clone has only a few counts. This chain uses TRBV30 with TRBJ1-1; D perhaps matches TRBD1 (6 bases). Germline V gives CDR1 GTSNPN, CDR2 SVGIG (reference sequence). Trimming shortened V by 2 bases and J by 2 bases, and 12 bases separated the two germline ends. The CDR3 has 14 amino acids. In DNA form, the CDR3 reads TGTGCCTGGAGTTCACAGGGCCGAAACACTGAAGCTTTCTTT. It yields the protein CAWSSQGRNTEAFF.

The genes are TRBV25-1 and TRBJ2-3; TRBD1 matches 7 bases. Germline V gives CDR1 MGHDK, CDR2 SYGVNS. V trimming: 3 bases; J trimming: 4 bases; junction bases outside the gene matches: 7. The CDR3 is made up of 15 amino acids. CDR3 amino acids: CASSDTGELADTQYF. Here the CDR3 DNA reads TGTGCCAGCAGTGACACAGGGGAGTTAGCAGATACGCAGTATTTT.

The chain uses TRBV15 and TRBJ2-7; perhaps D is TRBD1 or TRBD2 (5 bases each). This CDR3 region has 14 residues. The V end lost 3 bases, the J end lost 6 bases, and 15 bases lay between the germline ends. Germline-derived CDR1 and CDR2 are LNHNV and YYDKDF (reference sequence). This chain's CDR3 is CATSSDQLGGEQYF. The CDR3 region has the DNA TGTGCCACCAGCAGCGACCAACTTGGGGGCGAGCAGTACTTC.

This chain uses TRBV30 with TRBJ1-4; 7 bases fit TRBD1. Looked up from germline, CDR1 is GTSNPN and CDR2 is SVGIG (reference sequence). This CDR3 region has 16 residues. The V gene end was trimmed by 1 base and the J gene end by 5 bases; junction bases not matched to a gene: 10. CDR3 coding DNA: TGTGCCTGGAGTGGGACCCCAGGGGGGACGAATGAAAAACTGTTTTTT. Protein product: CAWSGTPGGTNEKLFF.

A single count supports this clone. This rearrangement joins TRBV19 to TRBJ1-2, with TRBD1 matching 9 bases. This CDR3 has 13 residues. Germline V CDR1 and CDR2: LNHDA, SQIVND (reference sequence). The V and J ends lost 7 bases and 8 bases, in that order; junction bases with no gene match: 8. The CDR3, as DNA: TGTGCCAGTAATATTGGGACAGGGTACGGCTACACCTTC. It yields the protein CASNIGTGYGYTF.

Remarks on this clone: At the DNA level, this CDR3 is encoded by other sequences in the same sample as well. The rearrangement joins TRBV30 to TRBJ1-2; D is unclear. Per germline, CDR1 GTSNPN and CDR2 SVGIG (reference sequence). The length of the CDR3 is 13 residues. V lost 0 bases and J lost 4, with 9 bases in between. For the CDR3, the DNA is TGTGCCTGGAGTGTACGGGCAGTCTATGGCTACACCTTC. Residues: CAWSVRAVYGYTF.

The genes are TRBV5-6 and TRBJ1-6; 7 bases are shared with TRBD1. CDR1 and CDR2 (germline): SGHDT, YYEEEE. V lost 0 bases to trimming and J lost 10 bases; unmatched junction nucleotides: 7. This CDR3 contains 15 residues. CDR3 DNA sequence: TGTGCCAGCAGCTTGGCCACAGGGGCCAACTCACCCCTCCACTTT. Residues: CASSLATGANSPLHF.

CDR3 bases: TGTGCCAGCAGTCGATCATACGGGAGCTCTGGAAACACCATATATTTT. This codes for CASSRSYGSSGNTIYF. The genes are TRBV9 and TRBJ1-3, with no clear D. Per the germline V gene, CDR1 is SGDLS and CDR2 is YYNGEE. V gave up 5 bases and J gave up 0 bases, with 15 bases separating them. The CDR3 extends over 16 amino acids.

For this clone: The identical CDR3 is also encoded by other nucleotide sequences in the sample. The CDR3 DNA sequence: TGTGCCAGCTCACCGGACAGATCTAATGAAAAACTGTTTTTT. As protein: CASSPDRSNEKLFF. The chain links TRBV18 to TRBJ1-4; D might be TRBD1 (6 bases). V lost 3 bases to trimming and J lost 3 bases, with 8 bases between them. CDR3 length equals 14 residues. Germline CDR1 KGHSH, CDR2 LQKENI.

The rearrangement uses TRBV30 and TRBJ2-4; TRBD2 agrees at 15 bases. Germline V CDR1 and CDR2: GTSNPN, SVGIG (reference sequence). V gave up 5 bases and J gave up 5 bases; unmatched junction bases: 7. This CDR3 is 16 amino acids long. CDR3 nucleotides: TGTGCCTGGGGACGGGGACTAGCGGGGGGCGAAAACATTCAGTACTTC. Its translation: CAWGRGLAGGENIQYF. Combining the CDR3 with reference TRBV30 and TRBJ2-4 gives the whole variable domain SQTIHQWPATLVQPVGSPLSLECTVEGTSNPNLYWYRQAAGRGLQLLFYSVGIGQISSEVPQNLSASRPQDRQFILSSKKLLLSDSGFYLCAWGRGLAGGENIQYFGAGTRLSVL.

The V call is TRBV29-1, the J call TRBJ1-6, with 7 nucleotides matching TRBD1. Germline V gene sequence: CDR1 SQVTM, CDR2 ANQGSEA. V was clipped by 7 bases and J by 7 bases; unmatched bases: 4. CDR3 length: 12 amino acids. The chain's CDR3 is CSARQGNSPLHF. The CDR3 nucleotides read TGCAGCGCCCGACAGGGAAATTCACCCCTCCACTTT.

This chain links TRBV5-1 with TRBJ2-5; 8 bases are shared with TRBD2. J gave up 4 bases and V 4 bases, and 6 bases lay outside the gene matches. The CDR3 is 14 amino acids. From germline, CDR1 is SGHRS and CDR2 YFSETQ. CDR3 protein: CASSASGGSETQYF. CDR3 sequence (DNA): TGCGCCAGCAGCGCCAGCGGGGGATCAGAGACCCAGTACTTC.

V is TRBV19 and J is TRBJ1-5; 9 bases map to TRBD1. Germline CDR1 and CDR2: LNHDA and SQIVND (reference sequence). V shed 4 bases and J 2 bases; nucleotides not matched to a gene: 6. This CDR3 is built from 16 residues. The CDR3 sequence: CASSTKQGAGNQPQHF. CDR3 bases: TGTGCCAGTAGTACTAAACAGGGGGCCGGCAATCAGCCCCAGCATTTT.

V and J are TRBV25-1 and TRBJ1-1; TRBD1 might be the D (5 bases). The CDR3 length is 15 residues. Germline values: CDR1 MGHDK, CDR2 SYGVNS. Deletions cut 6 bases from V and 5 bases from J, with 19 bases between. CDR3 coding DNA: TGTGCCAGCAGCTCCTACCAGGGCTTTGAGACTGAAGCTTTCTTT. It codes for CASSSYQGFETEAFF.

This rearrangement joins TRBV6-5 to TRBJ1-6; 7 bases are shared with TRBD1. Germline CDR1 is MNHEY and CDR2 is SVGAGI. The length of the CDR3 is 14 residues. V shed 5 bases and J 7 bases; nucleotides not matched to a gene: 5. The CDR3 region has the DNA TGTGCCAGCAGTCCTGGACAGGTGAATTCACCCCTCCACTTT. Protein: CASSPGQVNSPLHF.